This T cell receptor beta chain was sequenced for a study of shared clonotypes between healthy human individuals. Study details: The study used three CD4 naive, three CD4 memory, two CD8 naive and one CD8 memory plate per donor.

V gave up 3 bases and J gave up 5 bases; unmatched junction bases: 18. The CDR3 sequence is 19 residues long. Germline V lookup: CDR1 MGHRA, CDR2 YSYEKL. Sorted-subset replicate PCR reactions were performed with around 210 ng DNA, corresponding to about 30,000 T cell genomes. Using immunoSEQ multiplex PCR, the repertoire was profiled, and TCRdb retains in-frame clones only, with some absent. The sample includes roughly 700,000 clones, 90% of them seen just once. CD8 memory merged CD45RO+ cells and CCR7-negative CD45RA+ TemRA cells into one population. The receptor comes from a man aged 18 to 29 in good health. Some clones in this sample may be carry-over from other donors' samples. V and J are TRBV4-1 and TRBJ2-3; 9 bases map to TRBD2. Sequenced material: memory CD8+ T cells from PBMCs. This sample's subset: CD45RO+ cells pooled with CCR7-negative TemRA cells. Here the CDR3 DNA reads TGCGCCAGCAGCCATGCCTCCCTCAGGATAGCGGGAGACAGAGATACGCAGTATTTT. This gives the protein CASSHASLRIAGDRDTQYF.